Shown below are 12 T cell receptor beta chains from a single sample sequenced in a study of T-cell reconstitution after alpha-beta-depleted transplantation in children (dated by TCRdb to 2016 to 2017). According to the study, the label for this sample's treatment or condition signals: allogeneic hematopoietic cell transplantation with graft depleted of TCRalphabeta T cells and CD19 B cells. Receptor libraries were prepared by PCR. TCRdb records Illumina HiSeq 2500 as the sequencer. To normalize quantification of the TCRbeta repertoire, the TCR libraries were built with molecular barcoding that relied on unique molecular identifiers. TCRdb applied fastp at Q25 and MiXCR to the public reads, then kept only in-frame beta chains. One record per CDR3 amino acid sequence lists the most common genes and DNA. In all, the sample holds about 1,000,000 distinct CDR3 sequences, and about 31% of those were seen once. The ten top clones hold 25% to 35% of the sample.

Material: PBMCs, mostly from graft donor cells, obtained 360 days after TCRalphabeta/CD19-depleted stem cell transplant. The origin of the receptors is a boy in the first two years of life who had a stem cell transplant for SCID, so the T cells may come from the graft donor.

The chain carries TRBV7-2 and TRBJ2-2; 9 nucleotides match TRBD2. J was trimmed by 5 bases and V by 5 bases; bases with no gene match: 12. Per germline, CDR1 SGHTA and CDR2 FQGNSA. CDR3 length equals 17 residues. The CDR3 DNA reads TGTGCCAGCAGCCCACGCACGGGACTAGCCAGGACCGGGGAGCTGTTTTTT. The encoded protein is CASSPRTGLARTGELFF.

The CDR3 region is CSARDLGGEETQYF. In DNA form, the CDR3 reads TGCAGTGCTAGAGATCTCGGCGGGGAAGAGACCCAGTACTTC. V gene TRBV20-1 combines with J gene TRBJ2-5; the D gene is possibly TRBD2 (6 bases). This CDR3 has 14 amino acids. From germline, CDR1 is DFQATT and CDR2 SNEGSKA (reference sequence). V lost 0 bases and J lost 3, with 11 bases in between.

This clonotype was found a few times. The chain uses TRBV5-1 and TRBJ2-1; the D gene is possibly TRBD1 (6 bases). The CDR3 extends over 15 amino acids. The V gene lost 0 bases and the J gene lost 5 bases, with 12 bases spanning the gap. In germline, CDR1 is SGHRS, CDR2 YFSETQ. Here the CDR3 DNA reads TGCGCCAGCAGCTTGGTAGTGGGGGCCGACAATGAGCAGTTCTTC. This codes for CASSLVVGADNEQFF. The whole variable domain, remainder taken from reference TRBV5-1 and TRBJ2-1, is KAGVTQTPRYLIKTRGQQVTLSCSPISGHRSVSWYQQTPGQGLQFLFEYFSETQRNKGNFPGRFSGRQFSNSRSEMNVSTLELGDSALYLCASSLVVGADNEQFFGPGTRLTVL.

This rearrangement joins TRBV28 to TRBJ2-1; the D gene could be TRBD1 or TRBD2 (6 bases each). Trimming removed 5 bases at V and 7 bases at J, with 18 bases between. The CDR3 has 15 residues. Germline CDR1 MDHEN, CDR2 SYDVKM. The CDR3 DNA is TGTGCCAGCAGTCCCGTTGTGGGGGGCCCTAATGAGCAGTTCTTC. Translation gives CASSPVVGGPNEQFF.

This clonotype has just a few counts. The gene calls are TRBV27 and TRBJ2-7; 10 bases map to TRBD1. CDR3 length: 16 amino acids. V was pared by 5 bases and J by 1 base, with 8 bases of the junction left unmatched. The germline V gene encodes CDR1 MNHEY and CDR2 SMNVEV (reference sequence). The CDR3 coding sequence is TGTGCCAGCAGTCCAGCCGGGACAGGGGTTTCCTACGAGCAGTACTTC. It specifies CASSPAGTGVSYEQYF.

The V gene is TRBV9, the J gene TRBJ1-1, with D possibly TRBD1 on 6 matching bases. Trimming stripped 0 bases from V and 3 bases from J, with 15 bases between. The germline V gene has CDR1 SGDLS and CDR2 YYNGEE. The CDR3 sequence is 16 residues long. CDR3 protein: CASSVDPGGLYTEAFF. CDR3 sequence (DNA): TGTGCCAGCAGCGTAGACCCGGGGGGCCTCTACACTGAAGCTTTCTTT.

In this sample, this clonotype turned up a few times. This rearrangement joins TRBV4-3 to TRBJ2-1; D perhaps matches TRBD2 (5 bases). With 0 bases removed from V and 8 bases from J, the gap between germline ends came to 23 bases. Per the germline V gene, CDR1 is LGHNA and CDR2 is YSLEER. This CDR3 spans 18 amino acids. The CDR3 sequence is CASSQDSGVGSSIYEQFF. In DNA form, the CDR3 reads TGCGCCAGCAGCCAAGATTCCGGGGTGGGCAGTTCCATCTATGAGCAGTTCTTC.

This clonotype was seen a few times. V is TRBV6-2 or TRBV6-3 and J is TRBJ1-2, with a tentative D call TRBD1 (6 bases). CDR3 length: 20 residues. The germline gives CDR1 MNHEY, CDR2 SVGEGT. The V gene lost 0 bases and the J gene lost 8 bases, with 31 bases spanning the gap. CDR3 sequence (DNA): TGTGCCAGCAGTTACTCGATGAGGGGGTTTGCGACGATGCTCGGTGGCGGCTACACCTTC. Amino acid sequence: CASSYSMRGFATMLGGGYTF.

V is TRBV4-1 and J is TRBJ2-3, with TRBD1 matching 9 bases. This CDR3 has 16 amino acids. CDR1 and CDR2 from the germline V gene are MGHRA and YSYEKL. J was trimmed by 7 bases and V by 4 bases; bases with no gene match: 12. The CDR3 loop is CASSLRQGQGLYTQYF. As DNA, the CDR3 is TGCGCCAGCAGCCTCCGCCAGGGACAGGGTTTATATACGCAGTATTTT.

The rearrangement joins TRBV4-1 to TRBJ2-7; 8 bases line up with TRBD2. The CDR3 is made up of 17 amino acids. J gave up 5 bases and V 0 bases, and 12 bases lay outside the gene matches. Looked up from germline, CDR1 is MGHRA and CDR2 is YSYEKL. The CDR3 spells CASSQDWLAGPLDEQYF. Here the CDR3 DNA reads TGCGCCAGCAGCCAAGATTGGCTAGCGGGTCCCCTGGACGAGCAGTACTTC.

The chain is built from TRBV3-1 and TRBJ1-6; D not certain. Germline assignment: CDR1 LGHDT and CDR2 YNNKEL (reference sequence). Trimming shortened V by 3 bases and J by 9 bases, and 6 bases separated the two germline ends. This CDR3 spans 12 amino acids. CDR3 loop: CASSHEGSPLHF. CDR3 DNA: TGTGCCAGCAGCCACGAGGGTTCACCCCTCCACTTT. The full variable domain, in which reference TRBV3-1 and TRBJ1-6 provide the parts outside the CDR3, is DTAVSQTPKYLVTQMGNDKSIKCEQNLGHDTMYWYKQDSKKFLKIMFSYNNKELIINETVPNRFSPKSPDKAHLNLHINSLELGDSAVYFCASSHEGSPLHFGNGTRLTVT.

The chain couples TRBV7-9 to TRBJ2-6; D is unresolved. The CDR3 sequence is 15 residues long. V lost 5 bases, J lost 0 bases, and 8 bases lay in between. Per germline, CDR1 SEHNR and CDR2 FQNEAQ (reference sequence). CDR3 sequence: CASSIGHSGANVLTF. CDR3 DNA: TGTGCCAGCAGCATCGGGCACTCTGGGGCCAACGTCCTGACTTTC.